Shown below are 12 T cell receptor beta chains from a single sample sequenced in a study of radiotherapy plus CTLA-4 blockade in lung cancer (dated by TCRdb to between 2018 and 2020). The method behind the library was the immunoSEQ multiplex PCR assay. TCRdb carries this immuneACCESS record with in-frame sequences only. Its versions omit some clonotypes, under half of them owing to an unresolved V gene in the studies checked, with the rest unexplained. This sample holds 80,000 or so clones; more than 80% were observed only once. The top ten constitute approximately 0.79% of the sample. The specimen comprised peripheral blood, sampled from a patient treated with radiotherapy plus ipilimumab. These receptors all come from a human donor with non-small cell lung cancer who had stable disease on radiotherapy plus ipilimumab.

This rearrangement joins TRBV9 to TRBJ1-3; tentatively, D is TRBD1 (6 bases). CDR1 and CDR2 from the germline V gene are SGDLS and YYNGEE. The CDR3 has 16 amino acids. Deletions cut 3 bases from V and 0 bases from J, with 13 bases between. CDR3 coding DNA: TGTGCCAGCAGCGCGGACAGCTTAAGCTCTGGAAACACCATATATTTT. Encoded protein: CASSADSLSSGNTIYF.

CDR3 residues: CASSLVAALKETQYF. In DNA, the CDR3 is TGTGCCAGCAGCTTGGTCGCGGCCTTAAAGGAGACCCAGTACTTC. The rearrangement links TRBV5-5 to TRBJ2-5, with no clear D. Trimming took off 0 bases at V and 5 bases at J, with 14 bases between the two ends. CDR3 length: 15 amino acids. Germline CDR1 is SGHKS and CDR2 is YYEKEE (reference sequence).

V usage is TRBV9 and J usage is TRBJ2-3; 10 bases match TRBD2. The CDR3 runs to 16 residues. J gave up 3 bases and V 0 bases, and 4 bases lay outside the gene matches. CDR1 and CDR2 (germline): SGDLS, YYNGEE. The CDR3 region is CASSVDSGGRTDTQYF. The CDR3, as DNA: TGTGCCAGCAGCGTAGATAGCGGGGGGAGGACAGATACGCAGTATTTT.

This clone was counted only a few times. The chain links TRBV19 to TRBJ2-1; no reliable D call. CDR1 LNHDA and CDR2 SQIVND come from the germline V gene (reference sequence). V shed 5 bases and J shed 5 bases, with 4 bases lying between them. The CDR3 extends over 11 amino acids. In nucleotides, the CDR3 is TGTGCCAGTAGTGCAGACAATGAGCAGTTCTTC. This sequence encodes CASSADNEQFF.

The chain is built from TRBV7-6 and TRBJ2-5; D may be TRBD2 (6 bases). CDR1 and CDR2 from the germline V gene are SGHVS and FNYEAQ. The CDR3 is 13 amino acids. The germline V and J ends were trimmed by 5 bases and 5 bases, with 12 bases remaining between them. DNA of the CDR3: TGTGCCAGCAGCCATCTAGCGTTTGAGACCCAGTACTTC. Its protein product is CASSHLAFETQYF.

Remarks on this clone: The junction differs from germline at one of its ends, possibly a read error. Other DNA sequences of this sample code for an identical CDR3. The chain uses TRBV9 and TRBJ1-5, with D possibly matching TRBD1 (6 bases). The CDR3 is 15 amino acids. Per the germline V gene, CDR1 is SGDLS and CDR2 is YYNGEE. CDR3 in DNA: TGTGCCAGTAGCGTCGGCGGGGGGCTAGGACAGCCCCAGCATTTT. It codes for CASSVGGGLGQPQHF.

J is TRBJ2-3 and V is TRBV19; D call uncertain. CDR3 length: 13 amino acids. V was pared by 3 bases and J by 2 bases, with 6 bases between. The germline gives CDR1 LNHDA, CDR2 SQIVND (reference sequence). The CDR3 loop is CASSIGYTDTQYF. The CDR3 region has the DNA TGTGCCAGTAGTATTGGGTACACAGATACGCAGTATTTT.

The chain recombines TRBV5-1 with TRBJ2-5; 14 bases fit TRBD2. The V and J ends lost 3 bases and 2 bases, in that order; junction bases with no gene match: 9. Germline V gene sequence: CDR1 SGHRS, CDR2 YFSETQ. CDR3 length equals 18 residues. DNA for the CDR3: TGCGCCAGCAGCTCTCTGGGACTAGCGGGAGATCGGCAAGAGACCCAGTACTTC. This gives the protein CASSSLGLAGDRQETQYF.

The J gene is TRBJ2-3, the V gene TRBV5-6; perhaps TRBD1 as D (5 bases). Germline loops: CDR1 SGHDT, CDR2 YYEEEE. CDR3 length: 16 amino acids. The ends were cut back, 4 bases at V and 2 bases at J, with 17 bases in the middle. CDR3 sequence reads: CASSDPTARDTDTQYF. The CDR3 DNA reads TGTGCCAGCAGCGACCCGACAGCCCGAGACACAGATACGCAGTATTTT.

This clone was recorded once. CDR3 sequence: CASSQVSTANYGYTF. As DNA, the CDR3 is TGTGCCAGCAGCCAGGTTTCGACAGCCAACTATGGCTACACCTTC. This sequence joins TRBV7-9 and TRBJ1-2, with D perhaps TRBD1 (5 bases). V lost 5 bases, J lost 2 bases, and 15 bases lay in between. Germline V CDR1 and CDR2: SEHNR, FQNEAQ (reference sequence). The CDR3 consists of 15 residues.

The gene calls are TRBV5-1 and TRBJ2-3, with 9 bases fitting TRBD1. Germline V gives CDR1 SGHRS, CDR2 YFSETQ. V was pared by 7 bases and J by 3 bases, with 3 bases of the junction left unmatched. The CDR3 loop spans 13 amino acids. The CDR3 here is CASSTGGTDTQYF. In DNA form, the CDR3 reads TGCGCCAGCTCGACAGGGGGTACAGATACGCAGTATTTT.

The chain joins TRBV10-3 to TRBJ2-1, with 8 bases lining up with TRBD2. J was trimmed by 8 bases and V by 0 bases; bases with no gene match: 9. Germline loops: CDR1 ENHRY, CDR2 SYGVKD. This CDR3 region has 16 residues. CDR3 sequence reads: CAISESGSGSGDEQFF. The CDR3, as DNA: TGTGCCATCAGTGAGTCGGGCAGCGGGAGTGGCGATGAGCAGTTCTTC.